This T cell receptor beta chain is drawn from a study of T cells in localized non-small cell lung cancer. Profiling relied on immunoSEQ multiplex PCR, and the TCRdb table lists in-frame clones only, not all of them. The sample lists fewer than 2,000 clones; 25% to 40% were seen once. The CDR3 contains 15 residues. Germline lookup yields CDR1 LNHDA and CDR2 SQIVND (reference sequence). Unmatched junction bases numbered 10, after V lost 6 bases and J lost 5 bases. This TCR came from a man aged 35-75 years with stage II lung adenocarcinoma. V usage is TRBV19 and J usage is TRBJ1-5; 7 bases fit TRBD1. This sample comprised lung tumor tissue, obtained before any cancer treatment. CDR3 amino acids: CASRGAGGWDQPQHF. The CDR3, as DNA: TGTGCCAGTAGGGGGGCAGGGGGTTGGGATCAGCCCCAGCATTTT.